Below are 20 T cell receptor beta chains sequenced from a single sample in a study of blood T cell repertoires in COVID-19. Generated by immunoSEQ multiplex PCR, the TCRdb table keeps only in-frame clones and is missing some. The data contain 300,000 to 400,000 clones, roughly 89% of them seen just once; the ten biggest clones take up around 3.3%. The sequenced sample was peripheral blood. The receptors derive from a woman between 18 and 29 years old who had recovered from COVID-19.

The rearrangement links TRBV6-2 or TRBV6-3 to TRBJ1-1; D remains unclear. Trimming cost V 3 bases and J 5 bases, with 13 bases left between them. CDR1 MNHEY and CDR2 SVGEGT come from the germline V gene. This CDR3 is built from 14 residues. The CDR3 DNA reads as TGTGCCAGCAGTTATTCCAAACAGCCTACTGAAGCTTTCTTT. Amino acids: CASSYSKQPTEAFF.

DNA of the CDR3: TGTGCCAGTAGTTCCCTCGGACTAGCGGGGGTCAATGAGCAGTTCTTC. Amino acid sequence: CASSSLGLAGVNEQFF. The chain combines TRBV19 with TRBJ2-1; 13 bases map to TRBD2. Trimming took 5 bases from V and 6 from J; bases not matched to a gene: 7. This CDR3 is 16 amino acids long. Germline loops: CDR1 LNHDA, CDR2 SQIVND (reference sequence). Full variable domain (rest looked up from reference TRBV19 and TRBJ2-1): DGGITQSPKYLFRKEGQNVTLSCEQNLNHDAMYWYRQDPGQGLRLIYYSQIVNDFQKGDIAEGYSVSREKKESFPLTVTSAQKNPTAFYLCASSSLGLAGVNEQFFGPGTRLTVL.

The rearrangement links TRBV6-5 to TRBJ1-1; D remains unclear. Germline V gene data show CDR1 as MNHEY and CDR2 as SVGAGI. The CDR3 extends over 12 amino acids. Trimming stripped 5 bases from V and 4 bases from J, with 8 bases between. The CDR3 loop reads CASSPIGTEAFF. In nucleotides, the CDR3 is TGTGCCAGCAGTCCTATTGGCACTGAAGCTTTCTTT.

V usage is TRBV23-1 and J usage is TRBJ1-3; a possible D gene is TRBD1 (6 bases). TRBV23-1 is annotated as an ORF whose role is uncertain. Trimming took off 0 bases at V and 0 bases at J, with 12 bases between the two ends. This CDR3 is 17 amino acids long. The CDR3 DNA reads TGCGCCAGCAGTCAATCGCAGGACAGCTACTCTGGAAACACCATATATTTT. Translation: CASSQSQDSYSGNTIYF.

This clone was recorded once. V usage is TRBV6-2 or TRBV6-3 and J usage is TRBJ2-3; 8 bases are a match to TRBD2. Per germline, CDR1 MNHEY and CDR2 SVGEGT. The CDR3 spans 15 residues. V dropped 6 bases and J dropped 7; count of bases not matched to a gene: 12. CDR3 region: CASSSGASSGNTQYF. The CDR3 coding sequence is TGTGCCAGCAGCAGTGGCGCGAGTAGCGGGAATACGCAGTATTTT.

This clone was seen more than once but under ten times. The genes are TRBV7-9 and TRBJ2-1; 8 bases map to TRBD2. Losses at the gene ends were 0 bases for V and 4 bases for J; bases not matched to a gene: 5. Germline assignment: CDR1 SEHNR and CDR2 FQNEAQ (reference sequence). The CDR3 runs 16 residues. CDR3 amino acids: CASSLAQREPYNEQFF. In DNA form, the CDR3 reads TGTGCCAGCAGCTTAGCCCAGCGGGAGCCATACAATGAGCAGTTCTTC.

This CDR3 is CASSLGQGDTYGYTF. The CDR3 DNA follows: TGTGCCAGTAGCTTGGGACAGGGGGATACCTATGGCTACACCTTC. The chain couples TRBV19 to TRBJ1-2, with TRBD1 matching 11 bases. From germline, CDR1 is LNHDA and CDR2 SQIVND (reference sequence). The V gene end was trimmed by 6 bases and the J gene end by 4 bases; junction bases not matched to a gene: 7. There are 15 residues in the CDR3.

This clone appeared once. The chain has TRBV18 and TRBJ1-1, with TRBD1 identical over 7 bases. In germline, CDR1 is KGHSH, CDR2 LQKENI. The CDR3 consists of 14 residues. Trimming at V came to 0 bases and at J to 5 bases, leaving 3 bases not matched to a gene. CDR3 coding DNA: TGTGCCAGCTCACCACCGACAGGGAGAACTGAAGCTTTCTTT. Translation gives CASSPPTGRTEAFF.

The chain employs TRBV19 and TRBJ1-1; 12 nucleotides match TRBD1. CDR3 size: 14 residues. V lost 3 bases, J lost 8 bases, and 4 bases stayed unmatched. CDR1 and CDR2 (germline): LNHDA, SQIVND (reference sequence). The CDR3 region is CASSMRDRGLEAFF. Here the CDR3 DNA reads TGTGCCAGTAGTATGCGGGACAGGGGGCTGGAAGCTTTCTTT.

V usage is TRBV6-2 or TRBV6-3 and J usage is TRBJ1-1, with D tentatively TRBD1 (6 bases). The CDR3 length is 17 residues. Germline V gives CDR1 MNHEY, CDR2 SVGEGT. V was pared by 2 bases and J by 0 bases, with 16 bases between. In DNA, the CDR3 is TGTGCCAGCAGTTACCTTAGGGGGGGACTGATGAACACTGAAGCTTTCTTT. This codes for CASSYLRGGLMNTEAFF.

The chain couples TRBV7-2 to TRBJ1-1; D unresolved. The ends were cut back, 1 base at V and 1 base at J, with 7 bases in the middle. This CDR3 has 14 residues. Germline-derived CDR1 and CDR2 are SGHTA and FQGNSA. The CDR3 DNA reads TGTGCCAGCAGCTTAGTGTCCTGGAACACTGAAGCTTTCTTT. Protein sequence: CASSLVSWNTEAFF.

This clone was counted a single time. The chain combines TRBV24-1 with TRBJ1-5; no clear D. With 5 bases removed from V and 11 bases from J, the gap between germline ends came to 21 bases. CDR3 length equals 15 residues. Germline V lookup: CDR1 KGHDR, CDR2 SFDVKD. The CDR3 DNA reads TGTGCCACCAGTGCGGGGAGGCTCGGTGACTTATCCCAGCATTTT. Translating gives CATSAGRLGDLSQHF.

The genes are TRBV12-3 or TRBV12-4 and TRBJ2-7; D may be TRBD2 (6 bases). The CDR3 has 12 residues. Deletions cut 4 bases from V and 2 bases from J, with 6 bases between. As DNA, the CDR3 is TGTGCCAGCAGTTCGGGGGCCTACGAGCAGTACGTC. As protein: CASSSGAYEQYV.

The J gene is TRBJ2-1, the V gene TRBV4-3; D possibly corresponds to TRBD1 (6 bases). V was clipped by 1 base and J by 5 bases, with 9 bases between them. Germline V gives CDR1 LGHNA, CDR2 YSLEER. CDR3 length: 14 residues. The CDR3 region is CASSQVGQNNEQFF. In nucleotides, the CDR3 is TGCGCCAGCAGCCAAGTGGGACAAAACAATGAGCAGTTCTTC.

The chain joins TRBV29-1 to TRBJ1-1, with D uncertain. V was trimmed by 7 bases and J by 3 bases, leaving 12 bases between them. Germline-derived CDR1 and CDR2 are SQVTM and ANQGSEA. The CDR3 is made up of 12 amino acids. CDR3: CSAKHPDTEAFF. DNA of the CDR3: TGCAGCGCAAAGCACCCGGACACTGAAGCTTTCTTT.

The chain carries TRBV6-2 or TRBV6-3 and TRBJ2-1; D uncertain. V lost 2 bases and J 9 bases, leaving 14 bases between the germline ends. The CDR3 runs to 14 residues. Per germline, CDR1 MNHEY and CDR2 SVGEGT. In DNA, the CDR3 is TGTGCCAGCAGTTACGATAGTGGAGCTAGTGAGCAGTTCTTC. It encodes CASSYDSGASEQFF.

The chain has TRBV20-1 and TRBJ1-4; 10 nucleotides agree with TRBD1. Germline V gene lookup returns CDR1 DFQATT and CDR2 SNEGSKA (reference sequence). CDR3 size: 14 residues. Trimming cost V 3 bases and J 6 bases; bases outside gene matches: 4. The CDR3: CSASPGTGDEKLFF. Written as DNA, the CDR3 is TGCAGTGCTAGTCCCGGGACAGGGGATGAAAAACTGTTTTTT.

Worth noting for this clone: Distinct nucleotide sequences in the sample also encode this CDR3. This rearrangement joins TRBV6-1 to TRBJ2-7, with 8 bases aligning to TRBD2. V shed 0 bases and J 0 bases; nucleotides not matched to a gene: 1. Germline V gene sequence: CDR1 MNHNS, CDR2 SASEGT. The CDR3 extends over 15 amino acids. CDR3 sequence reads: CASSEASGSSYEQYV. Written as DNA, the CDR3 is TGTGCCAGCAGTGAAGCGAGCGGGAGCTCCTACGAGCAGTACGTC.

This sequence joins TRBV11-2 and TRBJ2-1; 8 bases line up with TRBD1. The J segment lost 0 bases and the V segment lost 10 bases, leaving 8 bases of the junction unmatched. In germline, CDR1 is SGHAT, CDR2 FQNNGV. The CDR3 spans 15 residues. CDR3 nucleotides: TGTGCCACCGCCGGACAGGGAAGCTCCTACAATGAGCAGTTCTTC. It encodes CATAGQGSSYNEQFF.

The V call is TRBV7-2, the J call TRBJ2-5; TRBD2 aligns across 8 bases. CDR1 is SGHTA and CDR2 is FQGNSA in the germline V gene. After removal of 1 base from V and 4 bases from J, the junction contained 5 bases not matched to a gene. The CDR3 consists of 15 residues. CDR3 sequence reads: CASSLVAGRGETQYF. The CDR3 DNA is TGTGCCAGCAGCTTAGTAGCGGGGCGAGGAGAGACCCAGTACTTC. The whole variable domain, remainder taken from reference TRBV7-2 and TRBJ2-5, is GAGVSQSPSNKVTEKGKDVELRCDPISGHTALYWYRQSLGQGLEFLIYFQGNSAPDKSGLPSDRFSAERTGGSVSTLTIQRTQQEDSAVYLCASSLVAGRGETQYFGPGTRLLVL.